The T cell receptor beta chain described here comes from a study of cytomegalovirus exposure and HLA in healthy donors. This clone was seen a single time. Its specificity is not known. This CDR3 is also generated by other DNA sequences in the sample. The CDR3 spans 14 residues. CDR1 and CDR2 from the germline V gene are MNHEY and SVGAGI. The V gene end was trimmed by 0 bases and the J gene end by 4 bases; junction bases not matched to a gene: 2. This PCR relied on a set of 60 Vbeta primers and 13 Jbeta primers. This table comes from immunoSEQ multiplex PCR, and its TCRdb copy is limited to in-frame clones, with some not included. The sample consists of around 200,000 clones, 60% to 85% of them appearing once. Findings and limits, study-wide: CMV serostatus was the sole immune exposure data available. High sensitivity and specificity were reportedly achieved when the classifier diagnosed cytomegalovirus status. In a later analysis, CMV-associated beta chains were mostly HLA-associated, it appeared. Common viral pathogens seemed, in a later analysis, to connect with several of the most significant clusters.

Sequencing was performed on PBMCs. The chain employs TRBV6-5 and TRBJ1-2, with 7 bases matching TRBD1. This TCR was recovered from a male donor in good health and CMV-seronegative. The CDR3 spells CASSYSQGSYGYTF. CDR3 in DNA: TGTGCCAGCAGTTACTCACAGGGGTCCTATGGCTACACCTTC.